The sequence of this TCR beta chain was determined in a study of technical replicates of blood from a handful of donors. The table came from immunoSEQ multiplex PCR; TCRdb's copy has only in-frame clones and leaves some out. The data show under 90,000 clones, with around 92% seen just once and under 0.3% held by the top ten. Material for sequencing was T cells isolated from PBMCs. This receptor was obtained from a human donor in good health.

The CDR3 DNA reads TGTGCCAGCAGCCAAGATTCGCAGGCCCCCTACGAGCAGTACTTC. This codes for CASSQDSQAPYEQYF. V usage is TRBV4-2 and J usage is TRBJ2-7; no definite D call. The ends were cut back, 0 bases at V and 2 bases at J, with 11 bases in the middle. The V gene's germline CDR1 is LGHNA and CDR2 YNFKEQ. This CDR3 comprises 15 residues.